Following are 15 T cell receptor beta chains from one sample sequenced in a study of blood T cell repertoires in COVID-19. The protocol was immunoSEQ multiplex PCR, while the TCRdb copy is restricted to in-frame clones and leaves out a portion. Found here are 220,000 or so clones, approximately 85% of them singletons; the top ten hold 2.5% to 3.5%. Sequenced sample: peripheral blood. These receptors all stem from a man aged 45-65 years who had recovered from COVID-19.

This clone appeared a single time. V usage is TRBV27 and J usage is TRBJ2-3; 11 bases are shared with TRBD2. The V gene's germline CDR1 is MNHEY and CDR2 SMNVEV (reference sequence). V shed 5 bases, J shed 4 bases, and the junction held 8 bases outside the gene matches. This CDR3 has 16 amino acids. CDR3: CASSLIAGGLADTQYF. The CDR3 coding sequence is TGTGCCAGCAGTCTTATAGCGGGAGGGTTAGCAGATACGCAGTATTTT.

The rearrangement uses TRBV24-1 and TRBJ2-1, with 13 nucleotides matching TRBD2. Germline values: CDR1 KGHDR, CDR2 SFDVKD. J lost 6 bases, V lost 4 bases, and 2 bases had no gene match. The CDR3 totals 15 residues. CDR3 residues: CATSDGLAGANEQFF. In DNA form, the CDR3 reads TGTGCCACCAGTGACGGACTAGCGGGAGCCAATGAGCAGTTCTTC.

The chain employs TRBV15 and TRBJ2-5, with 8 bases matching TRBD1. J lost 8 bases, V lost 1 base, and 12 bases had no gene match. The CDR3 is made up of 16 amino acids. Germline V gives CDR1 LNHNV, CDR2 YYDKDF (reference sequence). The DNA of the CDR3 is TGTGCCACCAGCAGAGGGGATCAGGGGGCCCCTGTTACCCAGTACTTC. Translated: CATSRGDQGAPVTQYF.

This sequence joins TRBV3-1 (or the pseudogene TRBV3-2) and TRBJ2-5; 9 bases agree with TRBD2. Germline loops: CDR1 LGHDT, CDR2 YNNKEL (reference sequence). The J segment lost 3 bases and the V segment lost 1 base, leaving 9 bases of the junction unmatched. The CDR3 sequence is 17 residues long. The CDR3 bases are TGTGCCAGCAGCCAAGCCGTGGGCGGGAGGGTAAAAGAGACCCAGTACTTC. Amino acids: CASSQAVGGRVKETQYF.

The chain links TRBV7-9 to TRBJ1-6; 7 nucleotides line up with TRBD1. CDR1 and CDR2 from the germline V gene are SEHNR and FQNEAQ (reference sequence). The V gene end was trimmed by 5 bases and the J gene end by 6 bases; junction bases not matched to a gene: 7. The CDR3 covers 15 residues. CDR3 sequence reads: CASSHRQGSNSPLHF. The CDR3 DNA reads TGTGCCAGCAGCCACCGACAGGGCTCTAATTCACCCCTCCACTTT.

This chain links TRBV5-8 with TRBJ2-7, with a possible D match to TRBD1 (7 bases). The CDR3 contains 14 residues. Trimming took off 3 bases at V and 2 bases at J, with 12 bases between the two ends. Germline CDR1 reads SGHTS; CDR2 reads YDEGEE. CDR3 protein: CASSYPGGTYEQYF. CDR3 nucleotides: TGTGCCAGCAGCTACCCAGGGGGGACCTACGAGCAGTACTTC.

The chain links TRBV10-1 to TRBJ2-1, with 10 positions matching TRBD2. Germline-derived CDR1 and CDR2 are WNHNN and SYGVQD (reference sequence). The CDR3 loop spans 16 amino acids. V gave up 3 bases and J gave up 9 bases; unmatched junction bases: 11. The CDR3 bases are TGCGCCAGCAGTGACGAATCCCGGACTAGCGGCACTGAGCAGTTCTTC. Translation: CASSDESRTSGTEQFF.

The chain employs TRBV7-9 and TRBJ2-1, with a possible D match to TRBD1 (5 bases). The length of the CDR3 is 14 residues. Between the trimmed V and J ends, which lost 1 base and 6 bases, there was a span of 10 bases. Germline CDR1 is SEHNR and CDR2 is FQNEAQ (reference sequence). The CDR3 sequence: CASSLVDRANEQFF. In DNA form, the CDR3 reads TGTGCCAGCAGCTTAGTCGACAGAGCCAATGAGCAGTTCTTC.

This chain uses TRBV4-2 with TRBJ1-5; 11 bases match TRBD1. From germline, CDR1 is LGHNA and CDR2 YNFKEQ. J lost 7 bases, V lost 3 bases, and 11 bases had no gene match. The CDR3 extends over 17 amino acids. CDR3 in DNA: TGTGCCAGCAGCCAGCGGCCGGGACAGGGGGTCAGCCAGCCCCAGCATTTT. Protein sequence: CASSQRPGQGVSQPQHF.

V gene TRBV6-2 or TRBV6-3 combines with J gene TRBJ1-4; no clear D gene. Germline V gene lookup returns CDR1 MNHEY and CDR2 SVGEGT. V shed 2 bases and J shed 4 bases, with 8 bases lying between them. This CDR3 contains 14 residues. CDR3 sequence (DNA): TGTGCCAGCAGTTACGGCGGGAGTAATGAAAAACTGTTTTTT. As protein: CASSYGGSNEKLFF.

The CDR3 nucleotides read TGCGCCAGCACTCCCACCGGGACAGGGAAGATCTACGAGCAGTACTTC. Its protein is CASTPTGTGKIYEQYF. V usage is TRBV5-1 and J usage is TRBJ2-7; 9 nucleotides match TRBD1. This CDR3 contains 16 residues. The V gene end was trimmed by 6 bases and the J gene end by 3 bases; junction bases not matched to a gene: 13. Germline V gives CDR1 SGHRS, CDR2 YFSETQ.

In DNA form, the CDR3 reads TGTGCCAGCAGCTTAGCCCGGGACAGCCGTCGAGTAAAGTTCTTC. Translated, it gives CASSLARDSRRVKFF. The V gene is TRBV11-2, the J gene TRBJ2-1; the match to TRBD1 covers 7 bases. The CDR3 is 15 residues long. Losses at the gene ends were 1 base for V and 14 bases for J; bases not matched to a gene: 14. Germline V gene sequence: CDR1 SGHAT, CDR2 FQNNGV. Combining the CDR3 with reference TRBV11-2 and TRBJ2-1 gives the whole variable domain EAGVAQSPRYKIIEKRQSVAFWCNPISGHATLYWYQQILGQGPKLLIQFQNNGVVDDSQLPKDRFSAERLKGVDSTLKIQPAKLEDSAVYLCASSLARDSRRVKFFGPGTRLTVL.

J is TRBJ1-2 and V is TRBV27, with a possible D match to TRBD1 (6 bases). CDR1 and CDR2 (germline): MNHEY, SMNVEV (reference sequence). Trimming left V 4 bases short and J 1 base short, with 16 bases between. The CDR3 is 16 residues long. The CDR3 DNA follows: TGTGCCAGCAGTTCCCGGGACACCAATCTTAACTATGGCTACACCTTC. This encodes CASSSRDTNLNYGYTF.

The CDR3 sequence: CASSSLLAGGADTQYF. In nucleotides, the CDR3 is TGCGCCAGCAGCTCCCTGCTAGCGGGAGGCGCAGATACGCAGTATTTT. The genes are TRBV5-1 and TRBJ2-3; TRBD2 aligns across 11 bases. This CDR3 has 16 amino acids. CDR1 and CDR2 from the germline V gene are SGHRS and YFSETQ. With V trimmed by 3 bases and J by 4 bases, 7 bases remained unmatched.

The CDR3 DNA reads TGTGCCAGCAGTGGAGGGACTAGCGGGAGAATTGAGCAGTTCTTC. Translating gives CASSGGTSGRIEQFF. The chain carries TRBV28 and TRBJ2-1; 14 bases match TRBD2. The ends lost 5 bases at V and 9 bases at J; junction bases unmatched: 6. Germline values: CDR1 MDHEN, CDR2 SYDVKM. The CDR3 consists of 15 residues.